The clone carrying this T cell receptor beta chain came up a few times. At one end, the junction sequence differs from germline, possibly due to a read error. One entry per CDR3 protein, called by TCRdb with MiXCR from the RT-PCR reads. The sample lists about 410,000 distinct CDR3 sequences, roughly 17% occurring once. Germline CDR1 reads SGDLS; CDR2 reads YYNGEE. The CDR3 extends over 16 amino acids. This entry is derived from a study of patients and donors after allogeneic stem cell transplantation. The chain joins TRBV9 to TRBJ1-6; D remains unclear. The sequencing sample was made of blood, either unsorted or a sorted T cell fraction (not recorded which). The origin of this receptor is a human donor who was either an allogeneic HSCT recipient or a stem cell or donor lymphocyte infusion donor (not recorded which). It is not recorded whose cells these are; they may come from a transplant donor. CDR3 residues: CASSVGAGSSNSPLHF. The CDR3 DNA reads TGTGCCAGCAGCGTAGGGGCAGGATCCTCTAATTCACCCCTCCACTTT.